This T cell receptor (beta chain) is from a study of cytomegalovirus exposure and HLA in healthy donors. The ends lost 5 bases at V and 1 base at J; junction bases unmatched: 4. Germline V CDR1 and CDR2: SGHTA, FQGNSA. The length of the CDR3 is 14 residues. With respect to this clone: Its specificity is not known.

Study-wide results and limits: Cytomegalovirus association was assigned to 170 or so TCR beta chains. One variant, a missense change in DCLRE1C, was linked in a later analysis to TCR beta V- and J-gene trimming. According to an earlier analysis, most TCR beta V segments yielded productive rearrangements about 90% or about 30% of the time.

Both 60 Vbeta primers and 13 Jbeta primers went into the PCR. The protocol was immunoSEQ multiplex PCR, while the TCRdb copy is restricted to in-frame clones and leaves out a portion. The sample has fewer than 200,000 clones; around four fifths are singletons. The chain employs TRBV7-2 and TRBJ2-7; TRBD2 aligns across 8 bases. Sequencing used PBMCs. The TCR originated in a man aged 25 to 40 in good health and CMV-seronegative. The CDR3 region has the DNA TGTGCCAGCAGCCCACGCGGGGGGTCCTACGAGCAGTACTTC. Translating gives CASSPRGGSYEQYF.